A selection of T cell receptor beta chains follows, all from one sample in a study of T cell repertoires in cytomegalovirus infection. Each CDR3 protein is one row after TCRdb ran MiXCR on the reads. The sample holds roughly 700,000 distinct CDR3 sequences, about 30% seen once. The antigens of these receptors remain unknown. Source: cultured PBMCs, taken from culture after CMV antigen stimulation. These receptors all come from a human donor in good health (CMV status not recorded). Some clones in this sample may be carry-over from other donors' samples. The CDR3 runs from the conserved cysteine through the conserved F or W. The order of the fields is V gene, J gene, clone size, D gene, CDR3 DNA, CDR3 protein. D genes are given only for firm matches. A row's size may be missing; if present it is once, few, many or a size class.

TRBV7-2,TRBJ2-7,-,-,TGTGCCAGCAGCTTTTTTGGGTCGGCCTACGAGCAGTACTTC,CASSFFGSAYEQYF
TRBV7-8,TRBJ1-1,many,TRBD1,TGTGCCAGCAGCTTTCGGACAGGGCTATCCACTGAAGCTTTCTTT,CASSFRTGLSTEAFF
TRBV7-8,TRBJ2-5,-,-,TGTGCCAGCTCTGACGGTAGCGGATTTGGGGAGACCCAGTACTTC,CASSDGSGFGETQYF
TRBV6-5,TRBJ2-1,-,-,TGTGCCAGCAGGGCCCTGGGGCTAGCGCGCCATGTTTCCTACAATGAGCAGTTCTTC,CASRALGLARHVSYNEQFF
TRBV7-8,TRBJ2-7,few,TRBD1,TGTGCCAGCAGCTTACGGACAGGGGACCCCCCTCTGTACTTC,CASSLRTGDPPLYF
TRBV6-8,TRBJ1-2,-,TRBD1,TGTGCCAGCAGTTTCCATATCCGGGACAGGGTTGGTGGCTACACCTTC,CASSFHIRDRVGGYTF
TRBV5-6,TRBJ2-5,few,TRBD1,TGTGCCAGCAGCCGGGACAGCAGGGAGACCCAGTACTTC,CASSRDSRETQYF
TRBV6-1,TRBJ2-7,-,TRBD2,TGTGCCAGCAGTGAAGCGGGAGGGAACGACGAGCAGTACTTC,CASSEAGGNDEQYF
TRBV12-3/TRBV12-4,TRBJ2-2,-,-,TGTGCCAGCATGAAACAGGGATCCGGGGAGCTGTTTTTT,CASMKQGSGELFF
TRBV7-6,TRBJ2-7,many,-,TGTGCCAGCAGAAGGACAGATACCTACGAGCAGTACTTC,CASRRTDTYEQYF